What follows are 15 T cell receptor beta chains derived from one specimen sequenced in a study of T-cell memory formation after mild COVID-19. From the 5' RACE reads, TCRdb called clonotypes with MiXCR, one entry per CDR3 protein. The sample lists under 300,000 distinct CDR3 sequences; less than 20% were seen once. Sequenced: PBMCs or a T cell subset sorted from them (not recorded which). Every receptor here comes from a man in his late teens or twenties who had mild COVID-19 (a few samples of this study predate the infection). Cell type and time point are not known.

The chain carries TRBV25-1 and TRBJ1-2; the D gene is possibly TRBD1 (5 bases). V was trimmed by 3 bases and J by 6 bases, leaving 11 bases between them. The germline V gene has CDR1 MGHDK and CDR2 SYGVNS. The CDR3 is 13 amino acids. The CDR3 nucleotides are TGTGCCAGCAGTGACCTAGGGGTCCATGGCTACACCTTC. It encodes CASSDLGVHGYTF.

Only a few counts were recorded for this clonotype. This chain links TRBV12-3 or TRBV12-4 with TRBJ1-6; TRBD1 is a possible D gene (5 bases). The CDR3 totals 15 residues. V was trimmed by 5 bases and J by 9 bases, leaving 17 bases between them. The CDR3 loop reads CASSRHQGRGSPLHF. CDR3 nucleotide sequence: TGTGCCAGCAGTAGACACCAGGGACGTGGTTCACCCCTCCACTTT.

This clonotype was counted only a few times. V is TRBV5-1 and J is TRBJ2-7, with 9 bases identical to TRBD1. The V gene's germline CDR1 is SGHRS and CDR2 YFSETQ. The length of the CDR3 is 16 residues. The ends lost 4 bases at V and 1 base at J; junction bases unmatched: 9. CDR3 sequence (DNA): TGCGCCAGCAGCCGTGGGGGACAGGGTGGATCCTACGAGCAGTACGTC. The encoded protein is CASSRGGQGGSYEQYV.

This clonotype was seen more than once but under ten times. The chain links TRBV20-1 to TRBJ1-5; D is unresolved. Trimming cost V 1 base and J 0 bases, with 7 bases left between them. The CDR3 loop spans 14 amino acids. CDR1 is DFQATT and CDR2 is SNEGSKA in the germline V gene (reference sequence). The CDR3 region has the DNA TGCAGTGCTAGAGGGGGAAATAGCAATCAGCCCCAGCATTTT. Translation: CSARGGNSNQPQHF.

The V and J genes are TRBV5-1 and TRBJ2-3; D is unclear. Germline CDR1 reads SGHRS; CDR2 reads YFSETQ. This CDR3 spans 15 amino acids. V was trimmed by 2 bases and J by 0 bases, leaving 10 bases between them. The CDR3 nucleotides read TGCGCCAGCAGCTTCGGTTGGTTTAGCACAGATACGCAGTATTTT. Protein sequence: CASSFGWFSTDTQYF.

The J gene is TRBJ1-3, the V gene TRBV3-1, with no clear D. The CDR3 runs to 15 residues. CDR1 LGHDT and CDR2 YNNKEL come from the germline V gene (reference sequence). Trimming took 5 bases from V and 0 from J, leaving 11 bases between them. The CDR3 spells CASSFQLSSGNTIYF. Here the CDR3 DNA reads TGTGCCAGCAGCTTTCAACTGTCCTCTGGAAACACCATATATTTT.

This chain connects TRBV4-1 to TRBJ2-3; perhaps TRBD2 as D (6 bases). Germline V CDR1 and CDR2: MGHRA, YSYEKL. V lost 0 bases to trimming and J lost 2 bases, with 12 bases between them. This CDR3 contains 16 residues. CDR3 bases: TGCGCCAGCAGCCAAGAACTAGCTGGTAACACAGATACGCAGTATTTT. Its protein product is CASSQELAGNTDTQYF.

CDR3 bases: TGTGCCAGCAGAGGAACAGGGACAGACACTGAAGCTTTCTTT. This gives the protein CASRGTGTDTEAFF. The chain links TRBV7-9 to TRBJ1-1; 7 positions match TRBD1. Germline lookup yields CDR1 SEHNR and CDR2 FQNEAQ (reference sequence). The CDR3 has 14 residues. V shed 6 bases and J 3 bases; nucleotides not matched to a gene: 7.

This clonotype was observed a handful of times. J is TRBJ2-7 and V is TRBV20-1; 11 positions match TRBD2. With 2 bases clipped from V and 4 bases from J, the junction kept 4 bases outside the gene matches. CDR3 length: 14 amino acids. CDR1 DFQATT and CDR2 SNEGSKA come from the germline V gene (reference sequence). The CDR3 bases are TGCAGTGCTAGATCGGGACTAGCGGAGTACGAGCAGTACTTC. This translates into CSARSGLAEYEQYF.

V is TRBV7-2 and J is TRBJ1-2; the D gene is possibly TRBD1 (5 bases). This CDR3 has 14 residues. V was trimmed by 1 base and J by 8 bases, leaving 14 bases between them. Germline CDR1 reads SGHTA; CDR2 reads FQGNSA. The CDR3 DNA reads TGTGCCAGCAGCTTAGTTACGGGAGAGGGGGGCTACACCTTC. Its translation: CASSLVTGEGGYTF. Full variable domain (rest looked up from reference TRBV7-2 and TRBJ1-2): GAGVSQSPSNKVTEKGKDVELRCDPISGHTALYWYRQSLGQGLEFLIYFQGNSAPDKSGLPSDRFSAERTGGSVSTLTIQRTQQEDSAVYLCASSLVTGEGGYTFGSGTRLTVV.

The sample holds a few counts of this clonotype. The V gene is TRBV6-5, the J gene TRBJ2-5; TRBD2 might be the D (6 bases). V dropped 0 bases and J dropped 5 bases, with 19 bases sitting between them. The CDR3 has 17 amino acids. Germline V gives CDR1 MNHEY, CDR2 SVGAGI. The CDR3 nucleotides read TGTGCCAGCAGTTACTCGGGCAGGGCTACACGGGGGGAGACCCAGTACTTC. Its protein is CASSYSGRATRGETQYF.

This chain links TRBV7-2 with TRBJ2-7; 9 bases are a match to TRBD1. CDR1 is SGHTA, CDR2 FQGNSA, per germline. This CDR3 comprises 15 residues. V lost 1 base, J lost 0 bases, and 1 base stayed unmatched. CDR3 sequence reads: CASSLVQGASYEQYF. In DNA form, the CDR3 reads TGTGCCAGCAGCTTAGTACAGGGGGCCTCCTACGAGCAGTACTTC.

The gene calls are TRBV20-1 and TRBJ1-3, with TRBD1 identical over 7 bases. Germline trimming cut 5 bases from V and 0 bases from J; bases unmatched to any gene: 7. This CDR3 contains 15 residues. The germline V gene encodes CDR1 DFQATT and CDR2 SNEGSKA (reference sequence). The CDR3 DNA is TGCAGTGCTGGGCGTGGACAGGACTCTGGAAACACCATATATTTT. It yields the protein CSAGRGQDSGNTIYF.

The CDR3: CASSLDRGGTDTQYF. CDR3 in DNA: TGTGCCAGCAGCTTAGACCGGGGGGGCACAGATACGCAGTATTTT. This rearrangement joins TRBV11-2 to TRBJ2-3, with 7 bases aligning to TRBD2. V trimming: 0 bases; J trimming: 1 base; junction bases outside the gene matches: 1. The CDR3 is made up of 15 amino acids. Germline CDR1 SGHAT, CDR2 FQNNGV.

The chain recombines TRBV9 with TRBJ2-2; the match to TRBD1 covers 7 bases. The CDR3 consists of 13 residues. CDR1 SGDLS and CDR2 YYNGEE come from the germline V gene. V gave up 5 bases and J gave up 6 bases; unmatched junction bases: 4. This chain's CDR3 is CASSAQGSGELFF. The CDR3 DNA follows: TGTGCCAGCAGTGCACAGGGGTCCGGGGAGCTGTTTTTT.